The 31 T cell receptor beta chains below all came from one sample that was sequenced in a study of memory CD4+ T cells and cytomegalovirus serostatus. Single viable CD3+CD4+CD8-CD45RO+ cells were sorted as the memory CD4+ T cells. Only in-frame clones appear in the TCRdb table, and some are missing; sequencing was by immunoSEQ multiplex PCR. The sample holds over 65,000 clones, under 80% seen once. Sequencing input: memory CD4+ T cells from blood. The origin of the receptors is an adult in good health and CMV-seropositive.

The chain uses TRBV10-2 and TRBJ2-1, with 12 bases that match TRBD2. This CDR3 has 14 residues. J gave up 7 bases and V 8 bases, and 6 bases lay outside the gene matches. CDR1 and CDR2 from the germline V gene are WSHSY and SAAADI. CDR3 loop: CASSGLAGKNEQFF. CDR3 sequence (DNA): TGCGCCAGCTCAGGACTAGCGGGAAAAAATGAGCAGTTCTTC.

The genes are TRBV29-1 and TRBJ2-4, with D possibly being TRBD2 (6 bases). Germline V gene lookup returns CDR1 SQVTM and CDR2 ANQGSEA. The CDR3 has 12 amino acids. V was pared by 4 bases and J by 9 bases, with 13 bases between. CDR3 nucleotides: TGCAGCGTTGGGTCGGGGGTCGGCATTCAGTACTTC. Amino acid sequence: CSVGSGVGIQYF.

The chain employs TRBV7-2 and TRBJ1-2; D is possibly TRBD1 (6 bases). This CDR3 region has 15 residues. CDR1 is SGHTA and CDR2 is FQGNSA in the germline V gene. Deletions cut 3 bases from V and 6 bases from J, with 17 bases between. CDR3 amino acids: CASSFVLGGQDGYTF. The CDR3 DNA sequence: TGTGCCAGCAGCTTCGTATTAGGGGGGCAGGATGGCTACACCTTC.

The chain employs TRBV30 and TRBJ1-6, with D tentatively TRBD1 (5 bases). CDR1 GTSNPN and CDR2 SVGIG come from the germline V gene (reference sequence). Trimming left V 2 bases short and J 6 bases short, with 20 bases between. The CDR3 sequence is 17 residues long. The CDR3 loop is CAWSFRGSWTGNSPLHF. The DNA for the CDR3 is TGTGCCTGGAGTTTCCGGGGCAGTTGGACTGGTAATTCACCCCTCCACTTT.

The V gene is TRBV11-2, the J gene TRBJ2-7; 7 bases align to TRBD2. The CDR3 contains 13 residues. Germline V CDR1 and CDR2: SGHAT, FQNNGV. J lost 6 bases, V lost 4 bases, and 6 bases had no gene match. The CDR3 is CASSSVREGEQYV. Written as DNA, the CDR3 is TGTGCCAGCAGCTCAGTCAGGGAGGGCGAGCAGTACGTC.

This clone was counted once. This rearrangement joins TRBV9 to TRBJ2-6, with TRBD2 matching 11 bases. Trimming took 4 bases from V and 0 from J; bases not matched to a gene: 9. CDR1 and CDR2 from the germline V gene are SGDLS and YYNGEE. The CDR3 consists of 19 residues. The CDR3: CASSPSGLAGRSGANVLTF. The CDR3 coding sequence is TGTGCCAGCAGCCCTTCCGGACTAGCGGGCCGCTCTGGGGCCAACGTCCTGACTTTC.

The table lists this clone with a count of one. The rearrangement uses TRBV5-6 and TRBJ1-2; D ambiguous. Looked up from germline, CDR1 is SGHDT and CDR2 is YYEEEE. V lost 1 base and J lost 3, with 7 bases in between. The CDR3 length is 13 residues. CDR3 amino acids: CASSLPADYGYTF. The CDR3, as DNA: TGTGCCAGCAGCTTGCCGGCGGACTATGGCTACACCTTC.

This clone was seen a few times. The chain uses TRBV2 and TRBJ2-5; 10 bases agree with TRBD2. In germline, CDR1 is SNHLY, CDR2 FYNNEI. The junction had 12 bases not matched to a gene; V was cut back by 3 bases and J by 5 bases. This CDR3 has 17 residues. In nucleotides, the CDR3 is TGTGCCAGCAGTGACTCGGGGGTAGCGGGAGGTGCGGAGACCCAGTACTTC. This gives the protein CASSDSGVAGGAETQYF.

This rearrangement joins TRBV28 to TRBJ2-1; possibly TRBD1 for D (6 bases). The germline V gene has CDR1 MDHEN and CDR2 SYDVKM. CDR3 length equals 17 residues. Trimming took 2 bases from V and 9 from J, leaving 23 bases between them. CDR3 coding DNA: TGTGCCAGCAGTTTACCCTCAGTAATATCGGGACACAGTGAGCAGTTCTTC. Translated: CASSLPSVISGHSEQFF. Looking up the rest from reference TRBV28 and TRBJ2-1 gives the full variable domain: DVKVTQSSRYLVKRTGEKVFLECVQDMDHENMFWYRQDPGLGLRLIYFSYDVKMKEKGDIPEGYSVSREKKERFSLILESASTNQTSMYLCASSLPSVISGHSEQFFGPGTRLTVL.

The chain recombines TRBV7-9 with TRBJ1-1; no definite D call. V shed 3 bases and J shed 7 bases, with 6 bases lying between them. Germline loops: CDR1 SEHNR, CDR2 FQNEAQ (reference sequence). This CDR3 has 11 amino acids. CDR3 coding DNA: TGTGCCAGCAGCTTGGGCTTTGAAGCTTTCTTT. Amino acid sequence: CASSLGFEAFF.

This chain links TRBV10-2 with TRBJ2-3; 9 bases are shared with TRBD2. The CDR3 extends over 16 amino acids. In germline, CDR1 is WSHSY, CDR2 SAAADI. V gave up 2 bases and J gave up 1 base; unmatched junction bases: 4. The CDR3 protein is CASSEGTSSRTDTQYF. The CDR3 nucleotides read TGCGCCAGCAGTGAGGGGACTAGCAGTCGCACAGATACGCAGTATTTT.

The chain is built from TRBV19 and TRBJ1-5; no clear D. Germline CDR1 LNHDA, CDR2 SQIVND (reference sequence). The CDR3 contains 15 residues. V lost 5 bases to trimming and J lost 5 bases, with 16 bases between them. CDR3 in DNA: TGTGCCAGTAGTTTCGGCACCGCCGGGTATCAGCCCCAGCATTTT. Protein sequence: CASSFGTAGYQPQHF.

On this clone itself: The junction shows a germline mismatch at one end, possibly a read error. The V call is TRBV11-3, the J call TRBJ2-1, with D maybe TRBD2 (5 bases). The CDR3 is 14 residues long. Germline V gives CDR1 SGHNT, CDR2 YENEEA. In DNA form, the CDR3 reads TGTGCCAGCAGCTTAGCGGGAAGCTACAATGAGAAGTTCTTC. Protein sequence: CASSLAGSYNEKFF.

This clone was seen a handful of times. This rearrangement joins TRBV5-5 to TRBJ2-1, with 8 bases aligning to TRBD2. The J segment lost 6 bases and the V segment lost 2 bases, leaving 13 bases of the junction unmatched. Germline V gene sequence: CDR1 SGHKS, CDR2 YYEKEE (reference sequence). This CDR3 is 17 amino acids long. The chain's CDR3 is CASSFRLANNAGNEQFF. CDR3 DNA: TGTGCCAGCAGCTTTAGACTAGCGAACAATGCTGGCAATGAGCAGTTCTTC.

This chain connects TRBV11-3 to TRBJ1-2; TRBD1 agrees at 10 bases. Germline V CDR1 and CDR2: SGHNT, YENEEA. Losses at the gene ends were 5 bases for V and 4 bases for J; bases not matched to a gene: 7. This CDR3 has 15 residues. CDR3 sequence reads: CASSLRDRGLYGYTF. The CDR3 region has the DNA TGTGCCAGCAGCCTTAGGGACAGGGGCCTCTATGGCTACACCTTC.

This chain links TRBV5-1 with TRBJ2-3; D not certain. Deletions cut 0 bases from V and 0 bases from J, with 11 bases between. Germline assignment: CDR1 SGHRS and CDR2 YFSETQ. This CDR3 spans 16 amino acids. The CDR3 DNA reads as TGCGCCAGCAGCTTGGACGGCAACCCTAGCACAGATACGCAGTATTTT. Translation: CASSLDGNPSTDTQYF.

Details on this clone: One end of the junction varies from germline; a read error may be responsible. The V call is TRBV7-7, the J call TRBJ2-1; either TRBD1 or TRBD2 may fit D (5 bases each). Germline lookup yields CDR1 SSHAT and CDR2 FNYEAQ (reference sequence). There are 15 residues in the CDR3. The CDR3 protein is CASSSSPRGDNEQFF. CDR3 coding DNA: TGTGCTAGCAGCTCCTCCCCCCGAGGGGACAATGAGCAGTTCTTC.

The chain links TRBV7-2 to TRBJ2-3, with 8 nucleotides matching TRBD2. Germline-derived CDR1 and CDR2 are SGHTA and FQGNSA. This CDR3 is built from 15 residues. Germline trimming cut 4 bases from V and 2 bases from J; bases unmatched to any gene: 5. In DNA form, the CDR3 reads TGTGCCAGCAGCTACGGGGGGGAACTCACAGATACGCAGTATTTT. It yields the protein CASSYGGELTDTQYF.

The genes are TRBV15 and TRBJ1-1; the D is unclear. CDR1 LNHNV and CDR2 YYDKDF come from the germline V gene (reference sequence). Trimming took off 3 bases at V and 4 bases at J, with 12 bases between the two ends. The CDR3 is 14 amino acids. Written as DNA, the CDR3 is TGTGCCACCAGCAGGGTCCGCGTCACCACTGAAGCTTTCTTT. Its translation: CATSRVRVTTEAFF.

V gene TRBV7-2 combines with J gene TRBJ2-4; no reliable D call. Germline V lookup: CDR1 SGHTA, CDR2 FQGNSA. The CDR3 totals 18 residues. Trimming took 1 base from V and 0 from J, leaving 16 bases between them. The CDR3 DNA follows: TGTGCCAGCAGCTTAGAATTAAGGCCCGAGCTAGCCAAAAACATTCAGTACTTC. It yields the protein CASSLELRPELAKNIQYF.

The chain joins TRBV21-1 to TRBJ2-7. TRBV21-1 is a recognized pseudogene. The CDR3 loop spans 13 amino acids. CDR3 sequence: CASSAARTYEQYV. The DNA for the CDR3 is TGTGCCAGCAGCGCCGCGAGGACCTACGAGCAGTACGTC.

This chain connects TRBV10-3 to TRBJ2-3; 7 bases map to TRBD1. Looked up from germline, CDR1 is ENHRY and CDR2 is SYGVKD. Germline trimming cut 0 bases from V and 2 bases from J; bases unmatched to any gene: 17. This CDR3 contains 20 residues. CDR3: CAISESTPSGGSLITDTQYF. CDR3 DNA: TGTGCCATCAGTGAGTCGACTCCGTCAGGGGGTTCCCTCATCACAGATACGCAGTATTTT.

The sample holds one count of this clone. The chain recombines TRBV5-1 with TRBJ1-1; unclear D gene. The V end lost 1 base, the J end lost 0 bases, and 7 bases lay between the germline ends. The germline CDR1 and CDR2 sequences are SGHRS and YFSETQ. The CDR3 contains 14 residues. CDR3 region: CASSLFTMNTEAFF. The CDR3 nucleotides read TGCGCCAGCAGCTTGTTTACTATGAACACTGAAGCTTTCTTT.

The chain carries TRBV5-1 and TRBJ1-1; D may be TRBD1 (5 bases). Trimming took 0 bases from V and 7 from J, leaving 10 bases between them. There are 13 residues in the CDR3. Germline CDR1 is SGHRS and CDR2 is YFSETQ. This chain's CDR3 is CASSLAGAGEAFF. DNA of the CDR3: TGCGCCAGCAGCTTGGCTGGGGCCGGTGAAGCTTTCTTT.

This chain joins TRBV30 and TRBJ1-6; D is undetermined. Germline V lookup: CDR1 GTSNPN, CDR2 SVGIG (reference sequence). V was trimmed by 3 bases and J by 1 base, leaving 4 bases between them. The CDR3 covers 13 residues. CDR3 residues: CAWRSSYNSPLHF. DNA for the CDR3: TGTGCCTGGAGAAGTTCCTATAATTCACCCCTCCACTTT.

Written as DNA, the CDR3 is TGCGCCAGCAGCTTAGCGGTCTCACAAGAGACCCAGTACTTC. Translated: CASSLAVSQETQYF. The chain is built from TRBV5-1 and TRBJ2-5, with D perhaps TRBD2 (5 bases). Trimming left V 2 bases short and J 2 bases short, with 10 bases between. CDR3 size: 14 residues. Looked up from germline, CDR1 is SGHRS and CDR2 is YFSETQ.

This clone was seen more than once but under ten times. The genes are TRBV25-1 and TRBJ1-4; weak D call: TRBD1 (5 bases). This CDR3 is built from 14 residues. V was trimmed by 1 base and J by 10 bases, leaving 13 bases between them. Germline assignment: CDR1 MGHDK and CDR2 SYGVNS. Written as DNA, the CDR3 is TGTGCCAGCAGTGAATCGGACGGGACGGGAAAACTGTTTTTT. This sequence encodes CASSESDGTGKLFF.

This clone was seen repeatedly, ten times or more. This chain joins TRBV19 and TRBJ1-5; D may be TRBD1 (5 bases). CDR3 length equals 16 residues. V dropped 5 bases and J dropped 2 bases, with 16 bases sitting between them. Germline V lookup: CDR1 LNHDA, CDR2 SQIVND (reference sequence). The CDR3 nucleotides are TGTGCCAGTAGTCAAAAAAGGGTAGGGGGCAATCAGCCCCAGCATTTT. This encodes CASSQKRVGGNQPQHF.

J is TRBJ2-7 and V is TRBV6-5; either TRBD1 or TRBD2 may supply D (6 bases each). The CDR3 sequence is 14 residues long. CDR1 is MNHEY and CDR2 is SVGAGI in the germline V gene. Trimming left V 4 bases short and J 2 bases short, with 12 bases between. The CDR3 sequence is CASSSGAPTYEQYF. The CDR3 nucleotides are TGTGCCAGCAGTTCGGGGGCACCTACCTACGAGCAGTACTTC.

The rearrangement joins TRBV4-3 to TRBJ2-2; 11 bases fit TRBD1. The V and J ends lost 4 bases and 6 bases, in that order; junction bases with no gene match: 4. CDR3 length equals 15 residues. The germline V gene encodes CDR1 LGHNA and CDR2 YSLEER. The DNA for the CDR3 is TGCGCCAGCAGCCTCGGGACAGGGGGTTCCGGGGAGCTGTTTTTT. Amino acids: CASSLGTGGSGELFF.

The V and J genes are TRBV5-4 and TRBJ2-3; 11 bases align to TRBD1. After removal of 3 bases from V and 4 bases from J, the junction contained 7 bases not matched to a gene. This CDR3 spans 16 amino acids. Looked up from germline, CDR1 is SGHNT and CDR2 is YYREEE (reference sequence). The CDR3 coding sequence is TGTGCCAGCAGCTATCCGGGACAGGGGGGCTCAGATACGCAGTATTTT. This translates into CASSYPGQGGSDTQYF.